This paragraph covers one TCR beta chain sequence. This specimen belongs to a study of early stage breast cancer tumors. In germline, CDR1 is SEHNR, CDR2 FQNEAQ (reference sequence). Trimming at V came to 1 base and at J to 9 bases, leaving 9 bases not matched to a gene. CDR3 length: 15 residues. Assay used: immunoSEQ multiplex PCR; TCRdb lists only in-frame clones, some missing. This sample yields fewer than 30,000 clones, of which 50% to 75% are seen a single time; more than 8% belongs to the top ten. The source of this sequence is a person aged 50 to 59 with breast cancer. The sequenced material came from breast tumor tissue. V and J are TRBV7-9 and TRBJ2-1, with 7 bases fitting TRBD2. CDR3 DNA: TGTGCCAGCAGCTTAGTTGGGACCCAGCGGGGTGAGCAGTTCTTC. Translation gives CASSLVGTQRGEQFF.